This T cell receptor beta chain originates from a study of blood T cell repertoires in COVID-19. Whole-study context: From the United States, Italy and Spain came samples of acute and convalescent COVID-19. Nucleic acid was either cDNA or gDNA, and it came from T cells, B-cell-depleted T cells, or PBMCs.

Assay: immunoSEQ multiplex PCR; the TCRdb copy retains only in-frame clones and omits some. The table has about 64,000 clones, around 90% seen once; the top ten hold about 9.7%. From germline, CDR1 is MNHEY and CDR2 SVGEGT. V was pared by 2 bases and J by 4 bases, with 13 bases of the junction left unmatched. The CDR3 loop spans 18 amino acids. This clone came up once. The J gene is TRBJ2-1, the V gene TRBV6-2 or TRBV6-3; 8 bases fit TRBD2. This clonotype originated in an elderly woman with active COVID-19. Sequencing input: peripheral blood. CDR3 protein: CASSYPTWGTRKYNEQFF. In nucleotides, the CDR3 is TGTGCCAGCAGTTACCCCACCTGGGGGACTAGGAAGTACAATGAGCAGTTCTTC.